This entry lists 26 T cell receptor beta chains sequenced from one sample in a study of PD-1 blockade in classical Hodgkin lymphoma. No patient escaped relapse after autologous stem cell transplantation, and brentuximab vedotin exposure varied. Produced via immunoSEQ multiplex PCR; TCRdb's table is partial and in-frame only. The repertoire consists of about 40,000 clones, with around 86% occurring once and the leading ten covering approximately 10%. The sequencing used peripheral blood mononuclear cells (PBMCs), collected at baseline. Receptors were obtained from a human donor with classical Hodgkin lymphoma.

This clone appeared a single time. The CDR3 spells CASSLQGTSTDTQYF. The CDR3 nucleotides read TGTGCCAGCAGCCTACAGGGAACTAGCACAGATACGCAGTATTTT. The chain recombines TRBV28 with TRBJ2-3, with a weak D call TRBD1 (6 bases). Germline V lookup: CDR1 MDHEN, CDR2 SYDVKM. Trimming left V 6 bases short and J 0 bases short, with 13 bases between. This CDR3 contains 15 residues.

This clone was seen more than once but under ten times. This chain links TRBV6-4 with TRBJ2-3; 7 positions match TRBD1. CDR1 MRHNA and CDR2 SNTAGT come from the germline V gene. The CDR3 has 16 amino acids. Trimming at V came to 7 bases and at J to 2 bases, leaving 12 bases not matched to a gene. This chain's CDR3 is CASTCWARGNTDTQYF. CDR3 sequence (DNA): TGTGCCAGCACCTGTTGGGCCAGGGGGAACACAGATACGCAGTATTTT.

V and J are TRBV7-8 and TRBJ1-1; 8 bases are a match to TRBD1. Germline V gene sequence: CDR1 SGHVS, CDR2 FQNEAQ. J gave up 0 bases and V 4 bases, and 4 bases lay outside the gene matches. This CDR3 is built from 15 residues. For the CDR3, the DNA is TGTGCCAGCAGCTCCGGGACAGGTATGAACACTGAAGCTTTCTTT. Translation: CASSSGTGMNTEAFF.

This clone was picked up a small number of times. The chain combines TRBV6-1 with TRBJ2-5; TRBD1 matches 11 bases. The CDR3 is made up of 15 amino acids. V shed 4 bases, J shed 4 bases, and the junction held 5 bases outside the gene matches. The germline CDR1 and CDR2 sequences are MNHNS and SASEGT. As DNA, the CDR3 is TGTGCCAGCAGTGGTCCGGGACAGGGGGGAGAGACCCAGTACTTC. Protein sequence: CASSGPGQGGETQYF.

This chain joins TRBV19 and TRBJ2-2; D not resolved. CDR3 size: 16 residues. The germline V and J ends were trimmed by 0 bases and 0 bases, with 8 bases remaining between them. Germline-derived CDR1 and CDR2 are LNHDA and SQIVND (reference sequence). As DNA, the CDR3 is TGTGCCAGTAGTATAGAAAGGGTCCCGAACACCGGGGAGCTGTTTTTT. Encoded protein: CASSIERVPNTGELFF.

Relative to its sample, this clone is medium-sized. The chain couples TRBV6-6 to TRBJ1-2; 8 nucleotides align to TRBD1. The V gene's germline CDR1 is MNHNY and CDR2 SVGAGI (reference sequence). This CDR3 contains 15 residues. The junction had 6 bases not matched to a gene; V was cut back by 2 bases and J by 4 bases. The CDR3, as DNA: TGTGCCAGCAGTTACGCTGGACAGGGAACCTATGGCTACACCTTC. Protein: CASSYAGQGTYGYTF.

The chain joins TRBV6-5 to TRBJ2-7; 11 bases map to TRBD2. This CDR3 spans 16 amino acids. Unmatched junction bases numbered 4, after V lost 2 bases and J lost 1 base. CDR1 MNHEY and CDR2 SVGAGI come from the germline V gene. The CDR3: CASSYGGTSGSYEQYF. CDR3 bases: TGTGCCAGCAGTTACGGCGGGACTAGCGGTTCCTACGAGCAGTACTTC.

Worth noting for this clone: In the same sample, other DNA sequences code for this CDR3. In nucleotides, the CDR3 is TGTGCCAGCAGACTGGGTCTAGCGAACACCGGGGAGCTGTTTTTT. The encoded protein is CASRLGLANTGELFF. This chain links TRBV11-1 with TRBJ2-2; D is ambiguous. V shed 6 bases and J shed 0 bases, with 11 bases lying between them. Germline V CDR1 and CDR2: SGHAT, FQDESV (reference sequence). This CDR3 has 15 residues.

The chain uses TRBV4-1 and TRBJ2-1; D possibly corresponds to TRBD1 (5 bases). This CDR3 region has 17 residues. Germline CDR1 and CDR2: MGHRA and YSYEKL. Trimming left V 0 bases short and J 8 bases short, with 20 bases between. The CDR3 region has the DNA TGCGCCAGCAGCCAAGATTTCTGGCAGGGTAAGAGCGATGAGCAGTTCTTC. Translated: CASSQDFWQGKSDEQFF.

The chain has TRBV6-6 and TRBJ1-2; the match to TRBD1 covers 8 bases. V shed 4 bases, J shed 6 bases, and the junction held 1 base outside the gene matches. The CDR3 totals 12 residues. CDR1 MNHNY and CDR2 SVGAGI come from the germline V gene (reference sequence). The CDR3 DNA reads TGTGCCAGCAGTTTGGACAGGGATGGCTACACCTTC. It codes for CASSLDRDGYTF.

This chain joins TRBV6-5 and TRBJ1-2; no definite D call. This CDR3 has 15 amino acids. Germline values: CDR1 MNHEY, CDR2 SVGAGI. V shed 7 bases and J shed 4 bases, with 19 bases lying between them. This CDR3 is CASTRVTPESYGYTF. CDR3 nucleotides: TGTGCCAGCACCCGAGTTACCCCGGAGTCCTATGGCTACACCTTC.

The CDR3 region has the DNA TGTGCCAGCAGCCGATCAGGGATAGGGCCCTACGAGCAGTACTTC. It is translated as CASSRSGIGPYEQYF. The chain carries TRBV7-8 and TRBJ2-7, with D perhaps matching TRBD1 (5 bases). This CDR3 region has 15 residues. V lost 5 bases, J lost 2 bases, and 16 bases lay in between. Germline values: CDR1 SGHVS, CDR2 FQNEAQ.

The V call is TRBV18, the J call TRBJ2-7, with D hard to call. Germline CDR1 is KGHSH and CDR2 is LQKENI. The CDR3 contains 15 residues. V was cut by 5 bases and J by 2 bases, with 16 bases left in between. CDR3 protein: CASSSDGSSAYEQYF. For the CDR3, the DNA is TGTGCCAGCTCATCGGATGGGTCCTCCGCCTACGAGCAGTACTTC. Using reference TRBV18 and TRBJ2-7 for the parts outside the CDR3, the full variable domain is NAGVMQNPRHLVRRRGQEARLRCSPMKGHSHVYWYRQLPEEGLKFMVYLQKENIIDESGMPKERFSAEFPKEGPSILRIQQVVRGDSAAYFCASSSDGSSAYEQYFGPGTRLTVT.

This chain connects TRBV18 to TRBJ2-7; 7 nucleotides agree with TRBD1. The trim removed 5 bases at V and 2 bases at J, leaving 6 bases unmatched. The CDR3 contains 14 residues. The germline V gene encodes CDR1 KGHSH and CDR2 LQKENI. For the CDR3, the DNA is TGTGCCAGCTCAAAATCCGGGACAGCCTACGAGCAGTACTTC. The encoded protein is CASSKSGTAYEQYF. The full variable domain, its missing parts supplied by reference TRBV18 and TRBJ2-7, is NAGVMQNPRHLVRRRGQEARLRCSPMKGHSHVYWYRQLPEEGLKFMVYLQKENIIDESGMPKERFSAEFPKEGPSILRIQQVVRGDSAAYFCASSKSGTAYEQYFGPGTRLTVT.

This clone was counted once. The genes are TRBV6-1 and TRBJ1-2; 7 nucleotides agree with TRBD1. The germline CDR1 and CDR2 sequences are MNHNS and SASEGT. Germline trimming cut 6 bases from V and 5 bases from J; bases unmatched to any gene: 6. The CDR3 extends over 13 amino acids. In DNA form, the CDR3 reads TGTGCCAGCAGCAAAGGGACAGAATATGGCTACACCTTC. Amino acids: CASSKGTEYGYTF.

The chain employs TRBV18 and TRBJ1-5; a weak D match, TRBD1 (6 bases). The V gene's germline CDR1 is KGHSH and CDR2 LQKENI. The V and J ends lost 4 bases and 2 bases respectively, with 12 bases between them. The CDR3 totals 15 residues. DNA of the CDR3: TGTGCCAGCTCACTACAGGGAGGGGGCAATCAGCCCCAGCATTTT. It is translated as CASSLQGGGNQPQHF.

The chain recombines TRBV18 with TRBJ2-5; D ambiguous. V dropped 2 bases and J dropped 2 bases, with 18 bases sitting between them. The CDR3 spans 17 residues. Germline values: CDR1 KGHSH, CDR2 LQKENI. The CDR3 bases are TGTGCCAGCTCACCATCCCGTATAAGCGTTCATCAAGAGACCCAGTACTTC. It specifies CASSPSRISVHQETQYF.

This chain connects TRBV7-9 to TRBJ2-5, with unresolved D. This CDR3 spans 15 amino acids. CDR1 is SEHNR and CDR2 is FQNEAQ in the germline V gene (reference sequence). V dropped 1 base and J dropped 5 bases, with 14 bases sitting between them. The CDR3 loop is CASSLVGPSMETQYF. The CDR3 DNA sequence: TGTGCCAGCAGCTTAGTTGGTCCCAGTATGGAGACCCAGTACTTC.

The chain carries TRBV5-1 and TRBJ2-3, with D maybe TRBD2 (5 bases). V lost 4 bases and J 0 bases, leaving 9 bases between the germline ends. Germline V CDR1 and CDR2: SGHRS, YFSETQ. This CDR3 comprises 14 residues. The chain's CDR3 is CASSPAESTDTQYF. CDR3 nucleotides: TGCGCCAGCAGCCCAGCGGAAAGCACAGATACGCAGTATTTT.

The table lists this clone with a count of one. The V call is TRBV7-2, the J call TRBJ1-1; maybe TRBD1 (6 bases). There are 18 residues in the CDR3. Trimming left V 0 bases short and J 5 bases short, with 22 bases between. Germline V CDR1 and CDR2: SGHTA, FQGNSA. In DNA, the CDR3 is TGTGCCAGCAGCTTAGCGCCTCTCCCCGGGGGGGCGTTTACTGAAGCTTTCTTT. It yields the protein CASSLAPLPGGAFTEAFF.

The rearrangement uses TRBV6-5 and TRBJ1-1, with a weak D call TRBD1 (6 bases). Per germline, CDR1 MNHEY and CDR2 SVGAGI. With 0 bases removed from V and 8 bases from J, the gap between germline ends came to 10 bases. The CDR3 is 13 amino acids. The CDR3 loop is CASSYSWGAEAFF. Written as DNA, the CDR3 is TGTGCCAGCAGTTACTCGTGGGGGGCCGAAGCTTTCTTT.

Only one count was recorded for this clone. The CDR3 reads CASSAASGRAVAPGELFF. CDR3 nucleotide sequence: TGTGCCAGCAGCGCAGCTAGCGGGAGGGCCGTAGCTCCCGGGGAGCTGTTTTTT. The chain employs TRBV9 and TRBJ2-2, with 12 bases identical to TRBD2. Germline assignment: CDR1 SGDLS and CDR2 YYNGEE. The CDR3 loop spans 18 amino acids. V gave up 3 bases and J gave up 6 bases; unmatched junction bases: 12.

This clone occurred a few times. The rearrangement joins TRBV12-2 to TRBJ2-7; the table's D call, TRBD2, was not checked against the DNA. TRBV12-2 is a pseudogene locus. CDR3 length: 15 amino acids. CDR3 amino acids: CASRAGTSVPYEQYF. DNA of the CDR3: TGTGCAAGTCGGGCCGGGACTAGCGTACCCTACGAGCAGTACTTC.

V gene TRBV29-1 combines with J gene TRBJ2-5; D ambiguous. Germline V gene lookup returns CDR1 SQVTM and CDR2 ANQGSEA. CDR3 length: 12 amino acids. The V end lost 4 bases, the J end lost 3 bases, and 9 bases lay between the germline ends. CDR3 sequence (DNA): TGCAGCGTTGCTAGTTCCGAAGAGACCCAGTACTTC. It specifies CSVASSEETQYF.

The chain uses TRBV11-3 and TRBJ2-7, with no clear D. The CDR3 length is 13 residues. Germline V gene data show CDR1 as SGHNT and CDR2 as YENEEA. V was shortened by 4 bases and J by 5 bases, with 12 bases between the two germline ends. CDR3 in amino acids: CASSSQGRNEQYF. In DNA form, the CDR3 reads TGTGCCAGCAGCTCCCAAGGTCGGAACGAGCAGTACTTC.

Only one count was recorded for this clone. CDR3 DNA sequence: TGTGCCAGCAGCTTGGTTGGTCTGCGACATGAAAAACTGTTTTTT. Protein product: CASSLVGLRHEKLFF. The chain is built from TRBV5-6 and TRBJ1-4; no definite D call. The CDR3 runs to 15 residues. Trimming stripped 0 bases from V and 6 bases from J, with 12 bases between. Germline V CDR1 and CDR2: SGHDT, YYEEEE.